This T cell receptor beta chain stems from a study of shared clonotypes between healthy human individuals. Study observations and caveats: A handful of donors shared approximately 5% of their naive CD4 clonotypes.

Details on this clone: Its antigen remains unknown.

CDR3 length: 16 amino acids. V was pared by 0 bases and J by 5 bases, with 7 bases of the junction left unmatched. The V gene's germline CDR1 is MGHRA and CDR2 YSYEKL. Evenly divided among several immunoSEQ plates was the genomic DNA of each subset. Template for every sorted-subset replicate PCR totaled around 210 ng DNA, tens of thousands of T cell genomes. Authors' data handling: Junction-only immunoSEQ data arrived without quality scores, meaning filtering differed. Generated by immunoSEQ multiplex PCR, the TCRdb table keeps only in-frame clones and is missing some. V, J and clone size derive from that table, while D and trimming were established from the DNA sequence. The data hold roughly 680,000 clones, with 55% to 80% observed a single time.

The sequenced sample consisted of memory CD4+ T cells sorted from blood. Indicated subset: CD45RA-negative fraction. The chain is built from TRBV4-1 and TRBJ1-1; 9 bases align to TRBD1. The source is a woman aged 30 to 39 in good health. CDR3 amino acids: CASSQDAYRGQTEAFF. The CDR3 DNA reads TGCGCCAGCAGCCAAGATGCCTACAGGGGGCAAACTGAAGCTTTCTTT.